This T cell receptor (beta chain) was captured by sequencing in a study of breast tumors, draining lymph nodes, adjacent tissues. The study's findings and limits: Tumors had less TCR diversity than lymph nodes, more than nontumor tissue. Luminal-like breast cancer showed significantly higher tumor–nontumor repertoire similarity than basal-like. Findings are consistent with lymph node origin and intratumoral expansion of most tumor T cells.

Axillary draining lymph nodes of breast cancer patients supplied the node samples. This clonotype appeared many times. Its specificity is not known. TCRdb processed the multiplex PCR reads anew with MiXCR; each CDR3 protein has one entry. The table has about 140,000 distinct CDR3 sequences, approximately 29% seen once. The TCR was taken from a female donor with breast cancer. Some clones in this sample may be carry-over from other donors' samples. The sample comprised axillary lymph node tissue.

The CDR3: CASRGREGISPLHF. CDR3 bases: TGTGCCAGCAGGGGACGGGAAGGGATTTCACCCCTCCACTTT. The chain uses TRBV6-5 and TRBJ1-6; a possible D gene is TRBD1 (5 bases). V lost 6 bases to trimming and J lost 9 bases, with 15 bases between them. The CDR3 totals 14 residues. The germline CDR1 and CDR2 sequences are MNHEY and SVGAGI.